Below, 5 T cell receptor beta chains from the same sample are listed, as sequenced in a study of T cells in women clearing cervical HPV infection. Profiling relied on immunoSEQ multiplex PCR, and the TCRdb table lists in-frame clones only, not all of them. This table holds 20,000 to 30,000 clones. What was sequenced was blood buffy coat. These receptors came from a woman between 18 and 70 years old with a cervical HPV16 infection that either progressed to CIN3+ or cleared (not recorded which).

Notes on this clone: The CDR3 is cut off 3 residues early in the read; its end comes from the germline J gene. V usage is TRBV7-7 and J usage is TRBJ1-2; TRBD1 matches 9 bases. The CDR3 loop spans 14 amino acids. Per the germline V gene, CDR1 is SSHAT and CDR2 is FNYEAQ (reference sequence). The CDR3 bases that were read are TGTGCCAGCAGCTCGGGGACAGGGAGAAATGAC. It is translated as CASSSGTGRND. The whole CDR3 reads CASSSGTGRNDYTF. Filled out from reference TRBV7-7 and TRBJ1-2, the complete variable domain reads GAGVSQSPRYKVTKRGQDVTLRCDPISSHATLYWYQQALGQGPEFLTYFNYEAQPDKSGLPSDRFSAERPEGSISTLTIQRTEQRDSAMYRCASSSGTGRNDYTFGSGTRLTVV.

As concerns this clone: The read ends 3 residues before the CDR3 terminus; that terminus is restored from the germline J gene. J is TRBJ1-2 and V is TRBV29-1; maybe TRBD1 (5 bases). CDR3 length equals 14 residues. Between the trimmed V and J ends, which lost 3 bases and 1 base, there was a span of 12 bases. Germline CDR1 reads SQVTM; CDR2 reads ANQGSEA. The sequenced CDR3 bases are TGCAGCGTTGACGTGGGGGGAATTAACTATGGC. Translated: CSVDVGGINYG. The full CDR3 reads CSVDVGGINYGYTF.

This clone counts as medium-sized (0.01 to 0.1%) by frequency. The read stops 3 residues short of the end of the CDR3; the missing end is completed from the germline J gene. This rearrangement joins TRBV19 to TRBJ2-3; D uncertain. Deletions cut 7 bases from V and 2 bases from J, with 16 bases between. The CDR3 runs 15 residues. Germline CDR1 reads LNHDA; CDR2 reads SQIVND (reference sequence). The CDR3 bases that were read are TGTGCCAGTACCCCTCGTGAGAGGCCCACAGATACG. Residues: CASTPRERPTDT. The entire CDR3 is CASTPRERPTDTQYF.

The CDR3 sequence: CASSVSPAGGSSYEQYF. The DNA read from the CDR3 is TGTGCCAGCAGCGTAAGCCCAGCGGGGGGATCCTCCTACGAG. The V call is TRBV9, the J call TRBJ2-7, with 9 positions matching TRBD2. The read stops 3 residues short of the end of the CDR3; the missing end is completed from the germline J gene. After removal of 1 base from V and 0 bases from J, the junction contained 8 bases not matched to a gene. In germline, CDR1 is SGDLS, CDR2 YYNGEE. The CDR3 totals 17 residues.

As regards this clone: The read halts 3 residues ahead of the CDR3 end, with the missing end drawn from the germline J gene. The rearrangement joins TRBV7-6 to TRBJ1-2; D gene uncertain. CDR3 length: 13 residues. Germline V gene lookup returns CDR1 SGHVS and CDR2 FNYEAQ. Incomplete CDR3 DNA: TGTGCCAGCAGCGGACTAGCGGGATTCGAC. Its translation: CASSGLAGFD. Given in full, the CDR3 is CASSGLAGFDYTF.